This T cell receptor (beta chain) was found in a study of metastatic and nonmetastatic thyroid tumors. About the study: Both malignant and benign thyroid patients supplied peripheral blood and tumor or nodule tissue samples, across which the repertoires of these patients were then compared.

Thyroid surgery took place with no prior treatment in any patient. This clone has at least ten counts. As yet, its antigen is unknown. Regarding the study as a whole: In both blood and tumor samples, TCR beta diversity was reported significantly higher for malignant than benign nodules.

The CDR3 sequence is 13 residues long. CDR1 is LGHDT and CDR2 is YNNKEL in the germline V gene (reference sequence). V gave up 1 base and J gave up 12 bases, with 15 bases separating them. TCRdb reanalyzed the PCR reads with MiXCR. The sample carries some 64,000 clones, approximately 4.1% recorded once. Sequenced material: blood. V gene TRBV3-1 combines with J gene TRBJ1-2; D is unclear. The sequence was collected from a female donor with papillary thyroid cancer or a benign thyroid nodule (not recorded which). Some clones in this sample may be carry-over from other donors' samples. In DNA, the CDR3 is TGTGCCAGCAGCCAAGGGCCCCTCTCAGGCCACACCTTC. This sequence encodes CASSQGPLSGHTF. The full variable domain, completed using reference TRBV3-1 and TRBJ1-2, is DTAVSQTPKYLVTQMGNDKSIKCEQNLGHDTMYWYKQDSKKFLKIMFSYNNKELIINETVPNRFSPKSPDKAHLNLHINSLELGDSAVYFCASSQGPLSGHTFGSGTRLTVV.